The sample holds a few counts of the clone carrying this T cell receptor (beta chain). Its antigen is unidentified. One entry per CDR3 protein results from TCRdb running MiXCR on the 5' RACE reads. The sample carries 640,000 or so distinct CDR3 sequences, around 6% recorded once. This specimen belongs to a study of identical twins. V was trimmed by 2 bases and J by 4 bases, leaving 13 bases between them. This CDR3 has 15 amino acids. Per the germline V gene, CDR1 is SGHRS and CDR2 is YFSETQ. Findings and caveats of the study: The abundant beta clonotypes from cord blood had fewer insertions, and memory repertoires had none of this.

The sequencing sample was made of naive T cells sorted from blood. The receptor comes from a young man in good health. This rearrangement joins TRBV5-1 to TRBJ2-1; D remains ambiguous. CDR3 region: CASSFTSTFYNEQFF. The DNA of the CDR3 is TGCGCCAGCAGCTTTACATCTACCTTTTACAATGAGCAGTTCTTC.